This T cell receptor (beta chain) was captured by sequencing in a study of cytomegalovirus exposure and HLA in healthy donors. Likely unrecorded immune exposures existed in these nominally healthy donors. A remark on this clone: What it binds is unknown.

Study findings and constraints: Later on, an analysis found that several of the most significant clusters appeared to be linked to common viral pathogens, which included parvovirus B19. TRBV6-2, TRBV6-3 and other indistinguishable V segments were excluded.

Germline-derived CDR1 and CDR2 are SGHDT and YYEEEE. The CDR3 extends over 15 amino acids. J gave up 4 bases and V 4 bases, and 7 bases lay outside the gene matches. The PCR ran on 60 Vbeta and 13 Jbeta primers. Clones were sequenced by immunoSEQ multiplex PCR, and TCRdb holds only the in-frame ones, with some missing. The sample has approximately 100,000 clones, under 80% seen once. The V call is TRBV5-6, the J call TRBJ1-5; TRBD1 aligns across 8 bases. The sequence was collected from a woman aged 45-60 years in good health and CMV-seropositive. The sample comprised PBMCs. The CDR3, as DNA: TGTGCCAGCAGCCCATGGACAGGGATGAATCAGCCCCAGCATTTT. Its protein is CASSPWTGMNQPQHF.